A single sample gave rise to the 3 T cell receptor beta chains below, sequenced in a study of response to subunit inactivated influenza vaccine. TCRdb re-called the RT-PCR reads with MiXCR, one entry per CDR3 protein. The sample carries about 570,000 distinct CDR3 sequences, approximately 10% recorded once. These records were also assigned to another study, of T cells expressing NK-cell markers. That paper notes: It was by 5'RACE template switching with UMIs that TCR beta cDNA was made.

The sample consisted of PBMCs from blood, taken on the day of vaccination. Source of these receptors: a man aged 50 to 60 who received an inactivated influenza vaccine.

V is TRBV4-2 and J is TRBJ2-7; tentative D call: TRBD1 (5 bases). V was trimmed by 3 bases and J by 3 bases, leaving 9 bases between them. The CDR3 length is 13 residues. Germline CDR1 and CDR2: LGHNA and YNFKEQ. CDR3 amino acids: CASSHDDSYEQYF. CDR3 DNA sequence: TGTGCCAGCAGCCACGATGACAGCTACGAGCAGTACTTC.

The chain combines TRBV5-1 with TRBJ2-2; no reliable D call. Per germline, CDR1 SGHRS and CDR2 YFSETQ. This CDR3 region has 15 residues. The V end lost 1 base, the J end lost 8 bases, and 15 bases lay between the germline ends. CDR3 nucleotides: TGCGCCAGCAGCTTGTCTTCGGGCCGAGAAGGGGAGCTGTTTTTT. Amino acids: CASSLSSGREGELFF.

J is TRBJ2-2 and V is TRBV5-1; D is undetermined. The CDR3 runs 14 residues. Germline CDR1 and CDR2: SGHRS and YFSETQ. Trimming stripped 3 bases from V and 1 base from J, with 7 bases between. The CDR3: CASSYPGNTGELFF. CDR3 in DNA: TGCGCCAGCAGCTACCCCGGGAACACCGGGGAGCTGTTTTTT.